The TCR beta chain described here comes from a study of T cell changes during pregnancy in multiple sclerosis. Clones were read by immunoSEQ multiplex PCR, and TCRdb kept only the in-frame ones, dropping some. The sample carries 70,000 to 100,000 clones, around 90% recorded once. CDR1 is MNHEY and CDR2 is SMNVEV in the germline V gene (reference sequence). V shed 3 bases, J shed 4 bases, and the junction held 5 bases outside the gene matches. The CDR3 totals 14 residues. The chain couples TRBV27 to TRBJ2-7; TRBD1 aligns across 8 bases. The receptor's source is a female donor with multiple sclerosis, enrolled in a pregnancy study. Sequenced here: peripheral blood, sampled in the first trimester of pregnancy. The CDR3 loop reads CASSFQGASYEQYF. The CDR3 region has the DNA TGTGCCAGCAGTTTTCAGGGGGCTTCGTACGAGCAGTACTTC.